This T cell receptor (beta chain) appears in the sequencing data of a study of T cell repertoires in cytomegalovirus infection. TCRdb reprocessed the reads with MiXCR, giving one entry per CDR3 protein. The table records about 890,000 distinct CDR3 sequences, approximately 31% of them present only once. From germline, CDR1 is MNHEY and CDR2 SMNVEV (reference sequence). CDR3 length: 13 residues. Trimming shortened V by 8 bases and J by 7 bases, and 15 bases separated the two germline ends. In the case of this clonotype: The antigen remains unidentified.

The chain uses TRBV27 and TRBJ1-5; tentatively, D is TRBD1 (6 bases). Specimen: cultured CD8+ T cells from PBMCs, collected from culture after CMV antigen stimulation. The TCR comes from a human donor in good health (CMV status not recorded). Some clones in this sample may be carry-over from other donors' samples. This chain's CDR3 is CASGSQGLQPQHF. As DNA, the CDR3 is TGTGCCAGCGGATCACAGGGTTTGCAGCCCCAGCATTTT.